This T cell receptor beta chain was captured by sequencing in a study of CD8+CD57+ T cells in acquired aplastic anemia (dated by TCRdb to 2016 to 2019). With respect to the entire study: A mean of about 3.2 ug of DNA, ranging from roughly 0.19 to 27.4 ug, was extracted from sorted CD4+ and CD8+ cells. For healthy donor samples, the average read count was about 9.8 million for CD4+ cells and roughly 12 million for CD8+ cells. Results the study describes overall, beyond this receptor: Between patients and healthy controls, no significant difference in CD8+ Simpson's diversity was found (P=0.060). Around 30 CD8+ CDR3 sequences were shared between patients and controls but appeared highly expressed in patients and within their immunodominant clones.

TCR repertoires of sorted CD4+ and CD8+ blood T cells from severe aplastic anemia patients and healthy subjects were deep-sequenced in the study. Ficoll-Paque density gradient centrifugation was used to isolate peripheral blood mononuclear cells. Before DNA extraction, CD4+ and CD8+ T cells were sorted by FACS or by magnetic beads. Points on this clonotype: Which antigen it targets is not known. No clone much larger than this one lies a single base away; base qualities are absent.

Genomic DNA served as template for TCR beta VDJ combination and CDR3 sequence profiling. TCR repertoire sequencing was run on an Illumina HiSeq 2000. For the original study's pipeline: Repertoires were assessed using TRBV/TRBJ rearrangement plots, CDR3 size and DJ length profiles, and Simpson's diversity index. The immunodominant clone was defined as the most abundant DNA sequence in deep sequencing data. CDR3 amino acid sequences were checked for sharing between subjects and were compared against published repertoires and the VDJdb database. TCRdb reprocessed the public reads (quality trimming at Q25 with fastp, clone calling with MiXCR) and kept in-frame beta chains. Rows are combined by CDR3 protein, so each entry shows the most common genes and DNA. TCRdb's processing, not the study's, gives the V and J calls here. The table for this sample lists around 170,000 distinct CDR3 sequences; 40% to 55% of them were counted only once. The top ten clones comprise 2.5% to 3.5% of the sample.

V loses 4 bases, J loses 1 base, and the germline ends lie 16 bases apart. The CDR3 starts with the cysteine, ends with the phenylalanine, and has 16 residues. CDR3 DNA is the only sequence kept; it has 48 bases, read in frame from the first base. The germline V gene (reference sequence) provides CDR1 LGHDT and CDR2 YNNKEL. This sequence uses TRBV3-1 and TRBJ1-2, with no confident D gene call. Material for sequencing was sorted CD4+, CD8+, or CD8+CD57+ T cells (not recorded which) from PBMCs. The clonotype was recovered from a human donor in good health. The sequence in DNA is TGTGCCAGCAGCCCAAGTCTCGGCGGTCTTAACTATGGCTACACCTTC. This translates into CASSPSLGGLNYGYTF.